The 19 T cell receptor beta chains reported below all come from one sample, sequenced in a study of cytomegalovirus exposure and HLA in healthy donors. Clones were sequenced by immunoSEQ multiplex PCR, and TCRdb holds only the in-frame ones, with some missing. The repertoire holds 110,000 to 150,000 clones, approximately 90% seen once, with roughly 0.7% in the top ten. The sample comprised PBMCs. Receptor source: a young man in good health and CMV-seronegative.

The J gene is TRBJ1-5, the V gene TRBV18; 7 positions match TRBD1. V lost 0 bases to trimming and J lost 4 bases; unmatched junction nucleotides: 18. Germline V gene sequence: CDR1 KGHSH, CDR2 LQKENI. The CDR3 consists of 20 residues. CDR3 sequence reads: CASSPPLPEPAGGRNQPQHF. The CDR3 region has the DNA TGTGCCAGCTCACCACCCCTTCCAGAGCCGGCAGGGGGAAGGAATCAGCCCCAGCATTTT.

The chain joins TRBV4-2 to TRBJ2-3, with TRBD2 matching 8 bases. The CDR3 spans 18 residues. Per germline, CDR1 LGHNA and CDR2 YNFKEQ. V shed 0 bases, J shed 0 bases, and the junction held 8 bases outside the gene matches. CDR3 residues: CASSQDFGIAGSTDTQYF. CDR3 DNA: TGTGCCAGCAGCCAAGATTTCGGGATAGCGGGAAGCACAGATACGCAGTATTTT.

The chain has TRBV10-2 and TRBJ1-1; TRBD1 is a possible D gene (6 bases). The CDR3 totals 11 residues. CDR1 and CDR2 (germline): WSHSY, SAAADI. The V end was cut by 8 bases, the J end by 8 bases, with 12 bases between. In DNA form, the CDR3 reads TGCGCCAGCTCCGGACAGCGAGAAGCTTTCTTT. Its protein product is CASSGQREAFF.

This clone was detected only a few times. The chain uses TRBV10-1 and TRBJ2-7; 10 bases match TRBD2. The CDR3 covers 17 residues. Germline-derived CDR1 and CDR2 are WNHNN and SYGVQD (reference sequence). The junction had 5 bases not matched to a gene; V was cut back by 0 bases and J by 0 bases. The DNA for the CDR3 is TGCGCCAGCAGTGAGTCAAGTGCTAGCGGGGGCTCCTACGAGCAGTACTTC. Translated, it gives CASSESSASGGSYEQYF.

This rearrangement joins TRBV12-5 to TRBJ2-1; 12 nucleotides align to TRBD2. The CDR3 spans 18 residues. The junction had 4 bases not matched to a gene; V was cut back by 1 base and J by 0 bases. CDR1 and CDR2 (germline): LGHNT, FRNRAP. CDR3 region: CASGLGGLAGSSYNEQFF. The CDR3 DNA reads TGTGCTAGTGGTTTGGGAGGACTAGCGGGGAGCTCCTACAATGAGCAGTTCTTC.

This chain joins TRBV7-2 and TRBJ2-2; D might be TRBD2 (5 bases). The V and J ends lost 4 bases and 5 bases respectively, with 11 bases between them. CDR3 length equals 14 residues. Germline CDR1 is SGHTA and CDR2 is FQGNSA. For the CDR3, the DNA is TGTGCCAGCAGCTACAGCCCGGGGACCGGGGAGCTGTTTTTT. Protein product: CASSYSPGTGELFF. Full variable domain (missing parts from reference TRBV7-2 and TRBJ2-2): GAGVSQSPSNKVTEKGKDVELRCDPISGHTALYWYRQSLGQGLEFLIYFQGNSAPDKSGLPSDRFSAERTGGSVSTLTIQRTQQEDSAVYLCASSYSPGTGELFFGEGSRLTVL.

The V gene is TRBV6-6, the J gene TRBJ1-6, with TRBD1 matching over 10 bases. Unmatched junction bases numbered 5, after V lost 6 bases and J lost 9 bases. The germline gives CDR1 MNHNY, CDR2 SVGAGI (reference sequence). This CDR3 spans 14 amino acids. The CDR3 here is CASSWDRGSSPLHF. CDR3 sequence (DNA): TGTGCCAGCAGCTGGGACAGGGGCAGTTCACCCCTCCACTTT.

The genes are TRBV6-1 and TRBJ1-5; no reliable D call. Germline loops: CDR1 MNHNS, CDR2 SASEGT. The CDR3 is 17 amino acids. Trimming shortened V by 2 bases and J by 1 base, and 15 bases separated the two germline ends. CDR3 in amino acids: CASSESGSGYSNQPQHF. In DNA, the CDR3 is TGTGCCAGCAGTGAATCGGGCAGCGGGTACAGCAATCAGCCCCAGCATTTT.

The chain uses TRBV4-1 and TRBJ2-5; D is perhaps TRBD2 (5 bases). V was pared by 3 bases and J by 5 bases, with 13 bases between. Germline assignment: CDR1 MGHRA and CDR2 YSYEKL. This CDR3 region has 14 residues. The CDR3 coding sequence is TGCGCCAGCAGCCACGAACTAGGCAGGGAGACCCAGTACTTC. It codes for CASSHELGRETQYF.

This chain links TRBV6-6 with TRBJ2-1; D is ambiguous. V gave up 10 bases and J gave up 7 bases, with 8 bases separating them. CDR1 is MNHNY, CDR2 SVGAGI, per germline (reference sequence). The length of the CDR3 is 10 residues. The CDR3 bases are TGTGCCATCGGCGGTAATGAGCAGTTCTTC. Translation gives CAIGGNEQFF.

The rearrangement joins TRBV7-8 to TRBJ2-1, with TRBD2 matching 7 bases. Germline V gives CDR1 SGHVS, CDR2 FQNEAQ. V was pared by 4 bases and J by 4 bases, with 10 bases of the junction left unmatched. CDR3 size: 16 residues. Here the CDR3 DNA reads TGTGCCAGCAGCTCGACAGAGCTAGCGGAGTACAATGAGCAGTTCTTC. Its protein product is CASSSTELAEYNEQFF.

CDR3 loop: CASSFSQGATNTEAFF. The CDR3 DNA reads as TGCGCCAGCAGCTTTTCCCAGGGGGCGACGAACACTGAAGCTTTCTTT. The gene calls are TRBV5-1 and TRBJ1-1; TRBD1 aligns across 8 bases. V lost 2 bases to trimming and J lost 1 base; unmatched junction nucleotides: 7. The CDR3 is 16 residues long. Germline CDR1 is SGHRS and CDR2 is YFSETQ.

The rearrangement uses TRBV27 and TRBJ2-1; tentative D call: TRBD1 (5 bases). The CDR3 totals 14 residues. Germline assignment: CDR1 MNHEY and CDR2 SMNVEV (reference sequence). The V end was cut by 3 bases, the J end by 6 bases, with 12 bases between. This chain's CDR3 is CASSLSRGGNEQFF. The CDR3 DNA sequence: TGTGCCAGCAGTTTGTCAAGGGGTGGCAATGAGCAGTTCTTC.

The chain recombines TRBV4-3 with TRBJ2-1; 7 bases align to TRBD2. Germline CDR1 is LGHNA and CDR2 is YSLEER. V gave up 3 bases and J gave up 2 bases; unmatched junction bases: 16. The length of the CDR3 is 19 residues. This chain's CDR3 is CASSQRETGTDYAYNEQFF. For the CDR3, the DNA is TGCGCCAGCAGCCAGCGGGAGACCGGGACCGACTACGCCTACAATGAGCAGTTCTTC.

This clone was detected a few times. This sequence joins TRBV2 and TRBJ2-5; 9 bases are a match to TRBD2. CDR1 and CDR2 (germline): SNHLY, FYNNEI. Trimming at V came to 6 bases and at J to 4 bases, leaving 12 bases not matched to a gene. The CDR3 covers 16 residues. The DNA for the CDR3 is TGTGCCAGCAGCTCAGGCAGGAGCGGGGGGCTAGAGACCCAGTACTTC. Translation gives CASSSGRSGGLETQYF.

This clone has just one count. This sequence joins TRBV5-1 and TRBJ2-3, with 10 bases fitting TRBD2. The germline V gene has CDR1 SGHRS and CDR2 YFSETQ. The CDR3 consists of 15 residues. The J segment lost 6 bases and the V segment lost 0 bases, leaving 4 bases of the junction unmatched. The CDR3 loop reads CASSLVGTSDDTQYF. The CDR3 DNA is TGCGCCAGCAGCTTGGTTGGGACTAGCGACGATACGCAGTATTTT.

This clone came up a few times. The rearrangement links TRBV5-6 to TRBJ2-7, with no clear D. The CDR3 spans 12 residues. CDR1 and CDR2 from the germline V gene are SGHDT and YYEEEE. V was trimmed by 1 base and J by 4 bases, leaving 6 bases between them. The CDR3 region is CASSLLDYEQYV. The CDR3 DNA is TGTGCCAGCAGCTTGCTAGATTACGAGCAGTACGTC.

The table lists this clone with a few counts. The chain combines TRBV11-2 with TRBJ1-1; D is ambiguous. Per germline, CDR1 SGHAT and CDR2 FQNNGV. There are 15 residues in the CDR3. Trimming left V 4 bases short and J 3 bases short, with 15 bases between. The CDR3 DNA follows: TGTGCCAGCAGCTCCCCCGTGGGAGGTCACACTGAAGCTTTCTTT. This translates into CASSSPVGGHTEAFF.

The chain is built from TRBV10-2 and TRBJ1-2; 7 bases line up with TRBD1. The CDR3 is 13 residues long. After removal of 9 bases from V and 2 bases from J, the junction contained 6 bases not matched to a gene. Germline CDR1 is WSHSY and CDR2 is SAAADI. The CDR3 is CASRQGFNYGYTF. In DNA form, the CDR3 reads TGCGCCAGTCGACAGGGCTTCAACTATGGCTACACCTTC.